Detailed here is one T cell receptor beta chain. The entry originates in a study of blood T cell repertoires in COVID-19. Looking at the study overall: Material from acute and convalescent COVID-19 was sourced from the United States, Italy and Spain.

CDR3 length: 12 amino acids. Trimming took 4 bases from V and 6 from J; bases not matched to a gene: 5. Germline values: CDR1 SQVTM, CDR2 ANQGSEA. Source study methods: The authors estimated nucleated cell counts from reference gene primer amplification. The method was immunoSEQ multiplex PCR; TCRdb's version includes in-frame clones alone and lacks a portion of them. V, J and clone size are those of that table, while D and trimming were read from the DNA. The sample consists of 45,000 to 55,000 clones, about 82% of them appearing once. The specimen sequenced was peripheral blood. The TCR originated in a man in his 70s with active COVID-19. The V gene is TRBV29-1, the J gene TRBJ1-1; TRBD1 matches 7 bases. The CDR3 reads CSVVGDSPEAFF. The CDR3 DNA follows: TGCAGCGTTGTCGGGGACAGCCCTGAAGCTTTCTTT.